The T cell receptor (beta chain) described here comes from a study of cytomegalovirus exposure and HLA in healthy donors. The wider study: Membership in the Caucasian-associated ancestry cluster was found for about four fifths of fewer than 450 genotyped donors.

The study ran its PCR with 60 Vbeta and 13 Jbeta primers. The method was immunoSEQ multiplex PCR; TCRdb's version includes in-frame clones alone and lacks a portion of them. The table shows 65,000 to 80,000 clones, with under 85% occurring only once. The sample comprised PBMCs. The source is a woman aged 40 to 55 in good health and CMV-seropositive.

CDR3 sequence: CASSDRGRNIQYF. Written as DNA, the CDR3 is TGTGCCAGCAGTGACAGGGGCCGGAACATTCAGTACTTC. The chain recombines TRBV25-1 with TRBJ2-4; TRBD1 might be the D (6 bases). Looked up from germline, CDR1 is MGHDK and CDR2 is SYGVNS. V was cut by 3 bases and J by 7 bases, with 10 bases left in between. The CDR3 spans 13 residues.